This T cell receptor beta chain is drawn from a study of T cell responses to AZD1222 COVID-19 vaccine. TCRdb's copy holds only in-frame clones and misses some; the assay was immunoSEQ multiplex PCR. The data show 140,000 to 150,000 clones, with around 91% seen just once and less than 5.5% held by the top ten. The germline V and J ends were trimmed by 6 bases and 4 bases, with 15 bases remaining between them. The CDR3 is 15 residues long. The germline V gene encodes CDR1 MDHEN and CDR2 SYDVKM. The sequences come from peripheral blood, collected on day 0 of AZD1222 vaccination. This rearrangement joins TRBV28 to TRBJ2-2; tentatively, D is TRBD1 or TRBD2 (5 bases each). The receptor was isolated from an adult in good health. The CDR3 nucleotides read TGTGCCAGCAGCCCACAAACGGGACCCACCGGGGAGCTGTTTTTT. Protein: CASSPQTGPTGELFF.